This T cell receptor (beta chain) came from a study of CD8 T cells in ankylosing spondylitis. The study's findings and limits: Apparently characteristic of ankylosing spondylitis blood was a TCR beta motif (roughly 8 highly homologous variants).

TCRdb reanalysed the 5' RACE reads using MiXCR and keeps one entry per CDR3 protein. The table lists some 840,000 distinct CDR3 sequences, 12% of them singletons, with more than 0.5% in the top ten. In this sample, this clonotype turned up many times. Its antigen is unknown. V was pared by 2 bases and J by 0 bases, with 14 bases between. The length of the CDR3 is 18 residues. The chain recombines TRBV12-3 or TRBV12-4 with TRBJ1-6; D unclear. This clonotype was obtained from a male donor with ankylosing spondylitis. Specimen: blood, either unsorted or a sorted T cell fraction (not recorded which). CDR3: CASSLISGRSSYNSPLHF. The CDR3 DNA reads TGTGCCAGCAGTTTAATATCGGGAAGGAGCTCCTATAATTCACCCCTCCACTTT.